The rows below give T cell receptor beta chains drawn from one sample of a study of blood T cell repertoires in COVID-19. Sequenced by immunoSEQ multiplex PCR; TCRdb stores in-frame clones only, minus some. Of hundreds of thousands of clones in the sample, approximately 86% were seen once. The sequenced sample consisted of PBMCs or T cells enriched from blood (not recorded which). The receptors were sampled from a woman between 25 and 40 years old with acute COVID-19. CDR3s include the opening cysteine and the closing phenylalanine or tryptophan. The D gene is left open where the match is weak. Rows may omit the clone size; those that give it use once, few, many or a size class.

TRBD1 TRBJ1-5 NA TRBV19 TGTGCCAGTAGTTCTTATGGGACAGAATATAGCAATCAGCCCCAGCATTTT CASSSYGTEYSNQPQHF
NA TRBJ1-4 NA TRBV21-1 TGTGCCAGCAGCAAAGCGCTACGGGAAAAACTGTTTTTT CASSKALREKLFF
TRBD2 TRBJ2-7 NA TRBV5-1 TGCGCCAGCAGGGAGCGGGGGGGCCTCTACGAGCAGTACTTC CASRERGGLYEQYF
NA TRBJ1-2 NA TRBV7-2 TGTGCCAGCAGCTTAAATAGCGGGCTGGATCCAAATGGCTACACCTTC CASSLNSGLDPNGYTF
NA TRBJ2-2 NA TRBV9 TGTGCCAGCACTTTGGGGGCTGCCGGGGAGCTGTTTTTT CASTLGAAGELFF
TRBD1 TRBJ2-7 NA TRBV5-6 TGTGCCAGCGCAGTAGGCTCACAGGGGTATTTTTACGAGCAGTACTTC CASAVGSQGYFYEQYF
NA TRBJ1-2 once TRBV21-1 TGTGCCAGCAGCAAGGACAAGAAACCTACTAACTATGGCTACACCTTC CASSKDKKPTNYGYTF
NA TRBJ1-3 once TRBV7-2 TGTGCCAGCAGCACCTGGTCCGGGTCTGGGAACACCATATATTTT CASSTWSGSGNTIYF
TRBD1 TRBJ1-1 NA TRBV10-2 TGCGCCAGCCGGACAGGGGGGTACACTGAAGCTTTCTTT CASRTGGYTEAFF
TRBD1 TRBJ2-7 NA TRBV11-3 TGTGCCAGCAGCTTGGCCTCCGGGACAGGGGCCTCGGAGCAGTACTTC CASSLASGTGASEQYF
NA TRBJ2-7 NA TRBV5-1 TGCGCCAGCAGCCCGGGGGATTCTGCCTACGAGCAGTACTTC CASSPGDSAYEQYF